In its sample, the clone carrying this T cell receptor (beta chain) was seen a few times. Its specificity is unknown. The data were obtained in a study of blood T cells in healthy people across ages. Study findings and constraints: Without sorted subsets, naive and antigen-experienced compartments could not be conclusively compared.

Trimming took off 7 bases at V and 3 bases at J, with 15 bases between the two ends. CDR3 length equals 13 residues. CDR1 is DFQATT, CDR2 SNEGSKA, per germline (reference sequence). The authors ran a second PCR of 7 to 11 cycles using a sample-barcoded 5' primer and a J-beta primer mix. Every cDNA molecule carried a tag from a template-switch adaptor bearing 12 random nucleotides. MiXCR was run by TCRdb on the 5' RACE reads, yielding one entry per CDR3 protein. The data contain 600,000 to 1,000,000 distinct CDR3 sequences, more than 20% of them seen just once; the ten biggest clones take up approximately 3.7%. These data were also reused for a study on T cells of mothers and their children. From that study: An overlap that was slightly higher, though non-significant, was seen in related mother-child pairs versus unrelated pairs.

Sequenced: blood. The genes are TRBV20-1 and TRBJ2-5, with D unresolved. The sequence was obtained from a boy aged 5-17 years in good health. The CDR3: CSGSWQQEETQYF. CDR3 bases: TGCAGTGGGAGTTGGCAGCAAGAAGAGACCCAGTACTTC.